This T cell receptor (beta chain) came from a study of T cell responses to AZD1222 COVID-19 vaccine. General study findings and limits: A rise in Spike-specific TCR breadth and depth followed two AZD1222 doses. Mostly white British, mostly female donors; authors suggested clonal diversity may be underestimated. Spike-spanning, vaccine-associated CD4 TCRs were dominant at 160-218 and 743-854. No day 14 peak samples; only post-peak repertoires were characterized.

Assay used: immunoSEQ multiplex PCR; TCRdb lists only in-frame clones, some missing. Of about 70,000 clones in the sample, 85% were seen once. CDR3 length: 13 residues. V lost 2 bases to trimming and J lost 1 base, with 5 bases between them. Germline assignment: CDR1 MNHEY and CDR2 SMNVEV (reference sequence). As regards this clone: What it binds is not known.

Sample: peripheral blood, taken on day 0 of AZD1222 vaccination. This sequence joins TRBV27 and TRBJ1-1; D not certain. The receptor was derived from an adult in good health. The chain's CDR3 is CASSLRENTEAFF. DNA of the CDR3: TGTGCCAGCAGTTTAAGGGAGAACACTGAAGCTTTCTTT.